Listed below are T cell receptor beta chains from one sample, sequenced in a study of control samples from healthy donors and cancer patients. The method was immunoSEQ multiplex PCR; TCRdb's version includes in-frame clones alone and lacks a portion of them. The repertoire holds about 59,000 clones, over 75% seen once, with about 13% in the top ten. Specimen: PBMCs. These receptors were collected from a woman in her sixties with lung cancer. Both conserved end residues are trimmed from each CDR3. The order of the fields is V gene, clone size, J gene, CDR3 protein. The listing skips clone size in some rows; elsewhere it reads once, few, many or a size class.

TRBV5-6	once	TRBJ2-7	ASSLTGQPSYEQY
TRBV2	NA	TRBJ2-4	ASVWGLAGGEAKNIQY
TRBV29-1	NA	TRBJ1-1	SVEREEYTEAF
TRBV27	NA	TRBJ2-1	ASSFAGGSYNEQF
TRBV15	NA	TRBJ2-2	ATSRDRSGAGELF
TRBV5-1	once	TRBJ2-5	ASSQGEETQY
TRBV19	NA	TRBJ2-5	ASSRQGFKETQY
TRBV9	NA	TRBJ1-4	ASSAGTGQKLATNEKLF
TRBV18	NA	TRBJ1-1	ASSPRGRGTEAF
TRBV5-1	NA	TRBJ1-2	ASSRGDSLEYGYT
TRBV2	NA	TRBJ1-5	ASMAGSYQPQH
TRBV20-1	NA	TRBJ2-5	SASVAGGRKETQY
TRBV4-1	NA	TRBJ1-1	ASSQRGQGAEAF
TRBV21-1	NA	TRBJ2-2	ASSKAGRNTGELF
TRBV3-1/TRBV3-2	NA	TRBJ2-1	ASSQVDGNEQF
TRBV15	NA	TRBJ1-5	ATSRDLGGGQPQH